A selection of T cell receptor beta chains follows, all from one sample in a study of blood T cells in healthy people across ages. One entry per CDR3 protein, called by TCRdb with MiXCR from the 5' RACE reads. The sample holds 1.5 million to 2 million distinct CDR3 sequences; around half are singletons and the top ten take over 2%. The sequenced material came from blood. The origin of the receptors is a woman in her thirties or forties in good health. Both conserved end residues are part of each CDR3. The D gene is left open where the match is weak. Part of the rows lack a size; the others show once, few, many or a class for expanded clones.

J: TRBJ2-5
V: TRBV6-2/TRBV6-3
D: NA
size: NA
length: 14
DNA: TGTGCCAGCAGTTATACAGCACGGGCTAATGAGCAGTACTTC
CDR3: CASSYTARANEQYF

J: TRBJ2-5
V: TRBV6-6
D: NA
size: few
length: 13
DNA: TGTGCCAGCAGTTACAGGCGGGCGGAGACCCAGTACTTC
CDR3: CASSYRRAETQYF

J: TRBJ1-6
V: TRBV18
D: NA
size: NA
length: 15
DNA: TGTGCCAGCTCCATATTCGAGGCCTATAATTCACCCCTCCACTTT
CDR3: CASSIFEAYNSPLHF

J: TRBJ2-1
V: TRBV2
D: NA
size: few
length: 13
DNA: NA
CDR3: CASILEGATRQFF

J: TRBJ2-2
V: TRBV20-1
D: TRBD1
size: once
length: 13
DNA: TGCAGTGCCTCGGACAGGGAGGACGGGGAGCTGTTTTTT
CDR3: CSASDREDGELFF

J: TRBJ2-7
V: TRBV7-9
D: TRBD1
size: NA
length: 15
DNA: TGTGCCAGCAGCTGGGACAGGGCAAGCTCCTACGAGCAGTACTTC
CDR3: CASSWDRASSYEQYF

J: TRBJ2-5
V: TRBV20-1
D: TRBD1
size: NA
length: 14
DNA: TGCAGTGCTACTCCGGGACAGGGACAAGAGACCCAGTACTTC
CDR3: CSATPGQGQETQYF

J: TRBJ2-4
V: TRBV20-1
D: NA
size: few
length: 19
DNA: TGCAGTGCTAGAGATCGTGAACCACAGGGACATATAGCCAAAAACATTCAGTACTTC
CDR3: CSARDREPQGHIAKNIQYF

J: TRBJ1-4
V: TRBV29-1
D: NA
size: few
length: 13
DNA: TGCAGCGTTGAAGTGATGGGCTCTTCTGGCCTGTTTTTT
CDR3: CSVEVMGSSGLFF

J: TRBJ2-5
V: TRBV6-2/TRBV6-3
D: TRBD2
size: few
length: 13
DNA: TGTGCCAGCAGTCGCGGGGGAGGATGGACCCAGTACTTC
CDR3: CASSRGGGWTQYF

J: TRBJ1-2
V: TRBV6-1
D: NA
size: few
length: 15
DNA: TGTGCCAGCAGGGCCGGGGGCGTCGGGAACTATGGCTACACCTTC
CDR3: CASRAGGVGNYGYTF

J: TRBJ2-5
V: TRBV6-1
D: NA
size: few
length: 14
DNA: TGTGCCAGCAGTGAAAGGATCCGCTCGGGGGAGCAGTACTTC
CDR3: CASSERIRSGEQYF

J: TRBJ2-5
V: TRBV28
D: NA
size: few
length: 16
DNA: TGTGCCAGCAGACCGGAAATACCTTGGGCCCGGGAGACCCAGTACTTC
CDR3: CASRPEIPWARETQYF

J: TRBJ2-1
V: TRBV12-3/TRBV12-4
D: TRBD1
size: NA
length: 15
DNA: TGTACCAGCAGGCGACAGGGGATCTCCTACAATGAGCAGTTCTTC
CDR3: CTSRRQGISYNEQFF

J: TRBJ1-5
V: TRBV9
D: TRBD1
size: NA
length: 14
DNA: TGTGCCAGCAGCGAGGGGACAGGGGATCAGCCCCAGCATTTT
CDR3: CASSEGTGDQPQHF

J: TRBJ1-1
V: TRBV29-1
D: NA
size: NA
length: 11
DNA: TGCAGCGTCTTCCTGTACACTGAAGCTTTCTTT
CDR3: CSVFLYTEAFF

J: TRBJ2-5
V: TRBV20-1
D: TRBD1
size: NA
length: 13
DNA: TGCAGTGCTGACAGGGGGCGATGGGAGACCCAGTACTTC
CDR3: CSADRGRWETQYF

J: TRBJ1-2
V: TRBV9
D: NA
size: NA
length: 15
DNA: TGTGCCAGCAGCGTTGGAGGACTAGCTAACTATGGCTACACCTTC
CDR3: CASSVGGLANYGYTF

J: TRBJ2-5
V: TRBV7-3
D: NA
size: NA
length: 16
DNA: TGTGCCAGCAGCCCAATGGGAGGCCCAACGCAAGAGACCCAGTACTTC
CDR3: CASSPMGGPTQETQYF

J: TRBJ1-4
V: TRBV6-5
D: NA
size: once
length: 14
DNA: TGTGCCAGCAGTTACGCGAGGAGGAATGAAAAACTGTTTTTT
CDR3: CASSYARRNEKLFF

J: TRBJ2-1
V: TRBV7-3
D: NA
size: NA
length: 16
DNA: TGTGCCAGCAGCCGCGGAACGGGGGCCTCCTACAATGAGCAGTTCTTC
CDR3: CASSRGTGASYNEQFF

J: TRBJ2-3
V: TRBV20-1
D: TRBD2
size: few
length: 13
DNA: TGCAGTGCTAGTCCTCTAGCGGGGATGACGCAGTATTTT
CDR3: CSASPLAGMTQYF

J: TRBJ2-7
V: TRBV20-1
D: TRBD1
size: NA
length: 16
DNA: TGCAGTGCTAGAGCGCCTAGACAGGGAACGGCGAGTGAGCAGTACTTC
CDR3: CSARAPRQGTASEQYF

J: TRBJ2-7
V: TRBV12-3/TRBV12-4
D: NA
size: few
length: 15
DNA: TGTGCCAGCAGTTTGGGGCTGGACCAGTTGTACGAGCAGTACTTC
CDR3: CASSLGLDQLYEQYF

J: TRBJ1-2
V: TRBV7-6
D: NA
size: NA
length: 16
DNA: TGTGCCAGCAGCCCAACTCACAAAGGGACACTCTATGGCTACACCTTC
CDR3: CASSPTHKGTLYGYTF

J: TRBJ2-5
V: TRBV19
D: NA
size: few
length: 14
DNA: TGTGCCAGTAGTAGTCACAGCTTACAAGAGACCCAGTACTTC
CDR3: CASSSHSLQETQYF

J: TRBJ1-5
V: TRBV6-6
D: TRBD1
size: NA
length: 14
DNA: TGTGCCAGCAGTTACCCGGGACAGAATCAGCCCCAGCATTTT
CDR3: CASSYPGQNQPQHF

J: TRBJ2-7
V: TRBV6-5
D: NA
size: NA
length: 14
DNA: TGTGCCAGCAGTTACCTGGAAAAGACGTCCGAGCAGTACTTC
CDR3: CASSYLEKTSEQYF

J: TRBJ2-7
V: TRBV2
D: TRBD1
size: NA
length: 14
DNA: TGTGCCTGCCGACCAGACAGGGTTACCTACGAGCAGTACTTC
CDR3: CACRPDRVTYEQYF

J: TRBJ2-4
V: TRBV6-2/TRBV6-3
D: NA
size: NA
length: 12
DNA: TGTGCCAGCAGTCAAGCAAATCCCACCCAGTACTTC
CDR3: CASSQANPTQYF

J: TRBJ2-7
V: TRBV5-1
D: NA
size: NA
length: 14
DNA: TGCGCCAGCAGCTCGGTAGGGGGAAACTACGAGCAGTACTTC
CDR3: CASSSVGGNYEQYF

J: TRBJ1-2
V: TRBV5-1
D: NA
size: NA
length: 17
DNA: TGCGCCAGCAGCTTGGTCTGGGGACCTAAAACGGACTATGGCTACACCTTC
CDR3: CASSLVWGPKTDYGYTF

J: TRBJ1-2
V: TRBV7-2
D: NA
size: NA
length: 15
DNA: TGTGCCAGCAGCTTAGCCACAGACGCCGGCTATGGCTACACCTTC
CDR3: CASSLATDAGYGYTF

J: TRBJ2-7
V: TRBV29-1
D: TRBD1
size: NA
length: 13
DNA: TGCAGCGTCACAGGGGGCTCGAACTACGAGCAGTACTTC
CDR3: CSVTGGSNYEQYF

J: TRBJ2-5
V: TRBV2
D: TRBD2
size: NA
length: 15
DNA: TGTGCCAGCAACCCTAGCGGCTACACACCAGAGACCCAGTACTTC
CDR3: CASNPSGYTPETQYF

J: TRBJ2-4
V: TRBV18
D: NA
size: few
length: 17
DNA: TGTGCCAGCTCACTTAGCCTCGGGACAGATCCTGGGGGGGAGCAGTACTTC
CDR3: CASSLSLGTDPGGEQYF

J: TRBJ2-5
V: TRBV28
D: NA
size: few
length: 14
DNA: TGTGCCAGCAGTTTCGCTAGTCGTTACGAGACCCAGTACTTC
CDR3: CASSFASRYETQYF

J: TRBJ1-1
V: TRBV20-1
D: NA
size: NA
length: 14
DNA: TGCAGTGCTCCCATGGCAGGACCGAACACTGAAGCTTTCTTT
CDR3: CSAPMAGPNTEAFF

J: TRBJ2-4
V: TRBV2
D: TRBD1
size: few
length: 15
DNA: TGTGCCAGCAGAGGACAGGGGGCGGCCAAAAACATTCAGTACTTC
CDR3: CASRGQGAAKNIQYF

J: TRBJ2-5
V: TRBV20-1
D: NA
size: few
length: 11
DNA: TGCAGTGCTTCTAGCACAGAGACCCAGTACTTC
CDR3: CSASSTETQYF

J: TRBJ2-6
V: TRBV9
D: NA
size: few
length: 18
DNA: TGTGCCAGCAGCGCCCGGACGGTTACCCGAGCTGGGGCCAACGTCCTGACTTTC
CDR3: CASSARTVTRAGANVLTF

J: TRBJ2-1
V: TRBV29-1
D: NA
size: NA
length: 11
DNA: TGCAGCATAGGTTCAGGCAATGAGCAGTTCTTC
CDR3: CSIGSGNEQFF

J: TRBJ1-6
V: TRBV20-1
D: TRBD1
size: NA
length: 14
DNA: TGCAGTGCTAGAGCAAGACAGGGGGAGTCACCCCTCCACTTT
CDR3: CSARARQGESPLHF

J: TRBJ2-5
V: TRBV6-1
D: TRBD1
size: NA
length: 14
DNA: TGTGCCAGCAGTGAAACCGGGACAGCAGAGACCCAGTACTTC
CDR3: CASSETGTAETQYF

J: TRBJ2-7
V: TRBV27
D: NA
size: NA
length: 14
DNA: TGTGCCAGCCCCAGGACACAAATATCCTACGAGCAGTACTTC
CDR3: CASPRTQISYEQYF

J: TRBJ2-1
V: TRBV7-2
D: TRBD2
size: NA
length: 16
DNA: TGTGCCAGCAGCCTAGCGGGGGGCCGTAACTACAATGAGCAGTTCTTC
CDR3: CASSLAGGRNYNEQFF